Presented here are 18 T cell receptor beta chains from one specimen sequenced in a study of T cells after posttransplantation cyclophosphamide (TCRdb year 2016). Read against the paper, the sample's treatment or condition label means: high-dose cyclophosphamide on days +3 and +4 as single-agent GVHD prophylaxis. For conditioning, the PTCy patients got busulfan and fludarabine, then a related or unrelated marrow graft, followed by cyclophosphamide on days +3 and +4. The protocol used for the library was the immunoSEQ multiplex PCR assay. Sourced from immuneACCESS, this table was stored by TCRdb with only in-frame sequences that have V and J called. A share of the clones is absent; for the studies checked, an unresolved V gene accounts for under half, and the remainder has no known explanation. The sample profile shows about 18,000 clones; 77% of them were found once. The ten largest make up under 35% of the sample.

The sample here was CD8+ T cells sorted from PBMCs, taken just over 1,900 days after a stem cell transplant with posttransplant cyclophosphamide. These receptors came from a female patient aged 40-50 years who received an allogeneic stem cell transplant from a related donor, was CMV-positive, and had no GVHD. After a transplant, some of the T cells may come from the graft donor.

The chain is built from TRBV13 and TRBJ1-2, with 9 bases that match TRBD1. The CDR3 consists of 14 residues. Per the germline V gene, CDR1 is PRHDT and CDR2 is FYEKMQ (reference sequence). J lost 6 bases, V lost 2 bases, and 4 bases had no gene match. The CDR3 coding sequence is TGTGCCAGCAGCTTAACAGGGGGCGCGCATGGCTACACCTTC. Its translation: CASSLTGGAHGYTF.

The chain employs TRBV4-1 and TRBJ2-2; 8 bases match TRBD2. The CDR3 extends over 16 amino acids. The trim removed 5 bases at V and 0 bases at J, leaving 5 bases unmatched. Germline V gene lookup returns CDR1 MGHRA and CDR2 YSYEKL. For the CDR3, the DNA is TGCGCCAGCAGCGGTAGCGGGGATGCGAACACCGGGGAGCTGTTTTTT. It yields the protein CASSGSGDANTGELFF.

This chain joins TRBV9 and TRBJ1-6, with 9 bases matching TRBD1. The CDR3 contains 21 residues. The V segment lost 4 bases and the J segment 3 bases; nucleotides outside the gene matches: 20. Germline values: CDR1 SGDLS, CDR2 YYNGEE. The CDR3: CASSPPVRGQGTFNYNSPLHF. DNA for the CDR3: TGTGCCAGCAGCCCCCCCGTTCGGGGACAGGGCACCTTTAACTATAATTCACCCCTCCACTTT.

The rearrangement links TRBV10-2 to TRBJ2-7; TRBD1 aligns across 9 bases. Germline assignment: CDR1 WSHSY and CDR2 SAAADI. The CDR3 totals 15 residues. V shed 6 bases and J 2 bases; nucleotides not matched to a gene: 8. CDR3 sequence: CASSVGQGGTYEQYF. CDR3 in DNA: TGCGCCAGCAGCGTGGGACAGGGAGGTACCTACGAGCAGTACTTC.

This CDR3 reads CASSWGTGTYEQYF. CDR3 sequence (DNA): TGTGCCAGCAGCTGGGGGACTGGTACCTACGAGCAGTACTTC. The rearrangement uses TRBV5-6 and TRBJ2-7, with D maybe TRBD2 (6 bases). V was shortened by 3 bases and J by 2 bases, with 12 bases between the two germline ends. This CDR3 spans 14 amino acids. Germline V gene data show CDR1 as SGHDT and CDR2 as YYEEEE.

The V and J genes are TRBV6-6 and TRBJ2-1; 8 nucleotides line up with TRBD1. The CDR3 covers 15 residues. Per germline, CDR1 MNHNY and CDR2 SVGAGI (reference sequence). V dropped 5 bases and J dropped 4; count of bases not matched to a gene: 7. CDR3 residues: CASSADGTGYNEQFF. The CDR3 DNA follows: TGTGCCAGCAGTGCCGACGGGACAGGTTACAATGAGCAGTTCTTC.

The CDR3 sequence: CASSDRRQGLTEAFF. The CDR3 DNA follows: TGTGCCAGCAGTGACCGTCGACAGGGTTTAACTGAAGCTTTCTTT. This sequence joins TRBV2 and TRBJ1-1, with 7 bases identical to TRBD1. V was pared by 3 bases and J by 5 bases, with 9 bases of the junction left unmatched. Germline V lookup: CDR1 SNHLY, CDR2 FYNNEI. The CDR3 runs 15 residues. Complete variable domain (other parts from reference TRBV2 and TRBJ1-1): EPEVTQTPSHQVTQMGQEVILRCVPISNHLYFYWYRQILGQKVEFLVSFYNNEISEKSEIFDDQFSVERPDGSNFTLKIRSTKLEDSAMYFCASSDRRQGLTEAFFGQGTRLTVV.

The CDR3 DNA reads TGTGCCAGCAGTTACAGGGGGAAGGGAGAGCAGTACTTC. It specifies CASSYRGKGEQYF. The chain recombines TRBV27 with TRBJ2-7; 8 bases are a match to TRBD1. Germline CDR1 and CDR2: MNHEY and SMNVEV (reference sequence). The CDR3 has 13 residues. The ends lost 4 bases at V and 7 bases at J; junction bases unmatched: 6.

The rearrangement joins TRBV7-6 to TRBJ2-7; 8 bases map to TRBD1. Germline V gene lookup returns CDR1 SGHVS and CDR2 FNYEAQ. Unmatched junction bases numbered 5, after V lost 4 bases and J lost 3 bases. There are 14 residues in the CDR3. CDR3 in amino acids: CASSSGTGNYEQYF. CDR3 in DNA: TGTGCCAGCAGCTCCGGGACAGGCAACTACGAGCAGTACTTC.

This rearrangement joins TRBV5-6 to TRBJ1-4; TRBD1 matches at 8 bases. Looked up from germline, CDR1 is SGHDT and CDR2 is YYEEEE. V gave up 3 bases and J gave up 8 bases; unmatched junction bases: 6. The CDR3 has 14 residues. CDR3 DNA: TGTGCCAGCAGCTACGGGACAGGTGGCGAAAAACTGTTTTTT. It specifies CASSYGTGGEKLFF.

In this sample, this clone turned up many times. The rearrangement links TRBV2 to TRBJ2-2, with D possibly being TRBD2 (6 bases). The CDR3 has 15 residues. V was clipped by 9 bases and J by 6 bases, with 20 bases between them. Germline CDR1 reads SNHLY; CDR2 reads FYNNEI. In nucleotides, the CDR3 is TGTGCCAGTGAAGTGGTCCGGGAGCCCGCCGGGGAGCTGTTTTTT. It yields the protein CASEVVREPAGELFF.

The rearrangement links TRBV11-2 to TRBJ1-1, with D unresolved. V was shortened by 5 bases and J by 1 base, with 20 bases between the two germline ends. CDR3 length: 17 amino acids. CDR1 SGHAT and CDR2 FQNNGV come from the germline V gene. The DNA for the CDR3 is TGTGCCAGCAGCCATACGCGGGTTGGAGGACCGAACACTGAAGCTTTCTTT. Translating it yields CASSHTRVGGPNTEAFF.

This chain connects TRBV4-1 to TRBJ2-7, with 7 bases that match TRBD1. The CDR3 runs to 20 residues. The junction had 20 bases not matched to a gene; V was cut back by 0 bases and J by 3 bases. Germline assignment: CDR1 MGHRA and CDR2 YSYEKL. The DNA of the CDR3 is TGCGCCAGCAGCCAAGATGAAGGGGATTGGCAGGGGGAAACCAACTACGAGCAGTACTTC. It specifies CASSQDEGDWQGETNYEQYF.

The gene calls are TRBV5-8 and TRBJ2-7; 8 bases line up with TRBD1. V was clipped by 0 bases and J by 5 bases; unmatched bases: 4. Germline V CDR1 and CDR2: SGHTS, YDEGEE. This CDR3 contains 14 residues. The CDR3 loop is CASSLVGQGNEQYF. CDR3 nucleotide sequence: TGTGCCAGCAGCTTGGTCGGACAGGGAAACGAGCAGTACTTC.

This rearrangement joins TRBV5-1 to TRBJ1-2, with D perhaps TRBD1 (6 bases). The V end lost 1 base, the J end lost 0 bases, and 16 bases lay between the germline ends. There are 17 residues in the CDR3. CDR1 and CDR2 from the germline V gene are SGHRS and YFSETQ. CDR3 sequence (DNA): TGCGCCAGCAGCTTGAAGGGGGAGGGTCCATCTAACTATGGCTACACCTTC. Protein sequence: CASSLKGEGPSNYGYTF.

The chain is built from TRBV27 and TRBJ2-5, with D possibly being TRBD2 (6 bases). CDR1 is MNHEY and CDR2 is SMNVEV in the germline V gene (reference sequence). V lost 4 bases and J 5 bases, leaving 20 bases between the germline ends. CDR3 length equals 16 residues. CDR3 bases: TGTGCCAGCAGTTCATGGGACTCCCCTAACGAGGAGACCCAGTACTTC. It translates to CASSSWDSPNEETQYF.

Written as DNA, the CDR3 is TGTGCCAGCAGCCCTCGCGGGTCCGAAGCTTTCTTT. Its protein product is CASSPRGSEAFF. The chain recombines TRBV9 with TRBJ1-1, with D uncertain. CDR1 is SGDLS and CDR2 is YYNGEE in the germline V gene. V was pared by 4 bases and J by 8 bases, with 12 bases between. The length of the CDR3 is 12 residues. Full variable domain (remainder filled in from reference TRBV9 and TRBJ1-1): DSGVTQTPKHLITATGQRVTLRCSPRSGDLSVYWYQQSLDQGLQFLIQYYNGEERAKGNILERFSAQQFPDLHSELNLSSLELGDSALYFCASSPRGSEAFFGQGTRLTVV.

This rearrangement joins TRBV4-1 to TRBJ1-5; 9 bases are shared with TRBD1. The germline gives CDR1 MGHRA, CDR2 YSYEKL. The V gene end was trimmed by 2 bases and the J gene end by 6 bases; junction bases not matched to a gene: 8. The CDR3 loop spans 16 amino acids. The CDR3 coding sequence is TGCGCCAGCAGCCAATCCACAGGGGGCATGAGTCAGCCCCAGCATTTT. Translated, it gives CASSQSTGGMSQPQHF.